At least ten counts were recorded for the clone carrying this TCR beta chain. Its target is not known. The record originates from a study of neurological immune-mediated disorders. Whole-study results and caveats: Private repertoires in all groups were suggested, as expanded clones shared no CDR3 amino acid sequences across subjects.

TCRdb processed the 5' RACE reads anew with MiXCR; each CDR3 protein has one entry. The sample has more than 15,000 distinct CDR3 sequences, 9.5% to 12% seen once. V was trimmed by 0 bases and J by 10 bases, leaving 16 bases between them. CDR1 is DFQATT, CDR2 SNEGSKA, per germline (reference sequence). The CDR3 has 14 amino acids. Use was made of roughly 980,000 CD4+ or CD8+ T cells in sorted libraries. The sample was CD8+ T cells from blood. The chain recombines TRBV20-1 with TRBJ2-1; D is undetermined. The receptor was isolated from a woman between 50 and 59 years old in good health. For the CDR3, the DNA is TGCAGTGCTAGAGACGTAGTTGGCCACCTAGAGCAGTTCTTC. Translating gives CSARDVVGHLEQFF.